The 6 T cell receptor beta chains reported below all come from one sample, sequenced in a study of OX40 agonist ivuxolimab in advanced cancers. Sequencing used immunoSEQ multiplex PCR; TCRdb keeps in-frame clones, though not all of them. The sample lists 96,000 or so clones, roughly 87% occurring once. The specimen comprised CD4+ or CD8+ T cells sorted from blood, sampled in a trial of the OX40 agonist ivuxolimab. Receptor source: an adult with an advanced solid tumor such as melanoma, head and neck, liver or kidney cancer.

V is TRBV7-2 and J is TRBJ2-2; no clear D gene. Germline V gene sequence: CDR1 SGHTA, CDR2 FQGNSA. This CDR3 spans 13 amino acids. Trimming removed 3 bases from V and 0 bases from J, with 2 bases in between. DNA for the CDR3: TGTGCCAGCAGCTTTACGAACACCGGGGAGCTGTTTTTT. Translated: CASSFTNTGELFF.

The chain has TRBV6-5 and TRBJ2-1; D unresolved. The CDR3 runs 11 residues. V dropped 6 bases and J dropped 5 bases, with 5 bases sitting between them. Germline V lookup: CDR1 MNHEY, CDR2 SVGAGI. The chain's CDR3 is CASSRDNEQFF. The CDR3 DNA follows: TGTGCCAGCAGCCGGGACAATGAGCAGTTCTTC.

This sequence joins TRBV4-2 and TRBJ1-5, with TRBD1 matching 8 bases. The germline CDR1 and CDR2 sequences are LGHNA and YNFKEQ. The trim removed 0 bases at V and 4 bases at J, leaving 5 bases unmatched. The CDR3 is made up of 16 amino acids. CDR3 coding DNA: TGTGCCAGCAGCCAAGATGGACAGGGAAGGAATCAGCCCCAGCATTTT. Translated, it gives CASSQDGQGRNQPQHF.

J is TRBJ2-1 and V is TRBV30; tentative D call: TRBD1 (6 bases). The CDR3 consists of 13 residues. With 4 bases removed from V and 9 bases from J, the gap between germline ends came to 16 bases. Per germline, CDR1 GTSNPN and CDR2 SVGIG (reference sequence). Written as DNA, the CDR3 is TGTGCCTGGACCCGTGGGGGCCCGGGTGAGCAGTTCTTC. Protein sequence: CAWTRGGPGEQFF. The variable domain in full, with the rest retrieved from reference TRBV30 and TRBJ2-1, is SQTIHQWPATLVQPVGSPLSLECTVEGTSNPNLYWYRQAAGRGLQLLFYSVGIGQISSEVPQNLSASRPQDRQFILSSKKLLLSDSGFYLCAWTRGGPGEQFFGPGTRLTVL.

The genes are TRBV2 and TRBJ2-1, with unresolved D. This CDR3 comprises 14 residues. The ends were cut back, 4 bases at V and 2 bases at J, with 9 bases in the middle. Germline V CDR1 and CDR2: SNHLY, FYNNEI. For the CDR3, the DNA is TGTGCCAGCAGTGGGGGAACAGCCTACAATGAGCAGTTCTTC. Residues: CASSGGTAYNEQFF.

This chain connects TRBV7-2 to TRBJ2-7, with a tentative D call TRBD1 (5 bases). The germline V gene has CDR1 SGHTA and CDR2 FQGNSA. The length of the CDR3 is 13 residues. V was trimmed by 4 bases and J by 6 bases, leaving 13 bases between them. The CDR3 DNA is TGTGCCAGCAGCTATACCCAGGGCTCCGAGCAGTACTTC. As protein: CASSYTQGSEQYF.